The present TCR beta chain was sequenced within a study of T cell repertoires in cytomegalovirus infection (dated by TCRdb to between 2019 and 2020). Some background on the complete study: Because public TCR beta signatures pointed to carriage of CMV infection together with the matching HLA type, the HLA type of each donor mattered for the analysis.

To note about this clonotype: Its target antigen remains unknown. The input lacks base qualities; no much larger clone sits a single base away.

The data were produced on an Illumina HiSeq 1500. The raw public data were reprocessed by TCRdb itself: fastp quality trimming at Q25, MiXCR clonotype calling, in-frame beta chains only. Under each unique CDR3 protein, matching rows form one entry showing the most common genes and DNA. Within this sample are around 550,000 distinct CDR3 sequences, with 26% of them counted one time only. Clones ranked in the top ten supply approximately 13% of the sample. The germline V gene encodes CDR1 LNHDA and CDR2 SQIVND (reference sequence). The CDR3 goes from the cysteine to the phenylalanine over 14 residues. Of all the DNA, just the CDR3 is kept, 42 bases in frame from base 1. Trimming costs V 3 bases and J 5 bases, and their ends lie 11 bases apart. Paper-wide results and their limitations: The ex vivo response was dominated by HLA-C-restricted CMV-specific TCR beta clonotypes, and the single most frequent clonotype in two of eight donors was supplied by these HLA-C-restricted clonotypes. In both this cohort and an independent roughly 400-donor cohort, the cumulative frequency of public TCR beta family members distinguished carriers of CMV infection plus the relevant HLA type.

The clonotype originates from a human donor in good health (CMV status not recorded). Some clones in this sample may be carry-over from other donors' samples. In this chain, TRBV19 is recombined with TRBJ1-5, with an unclear D gene assignment. Sample: PBMCs. The DNA reads as follows: TGTGCCAGTAGTATGGGAAGGATGGATCAGCCCCAGCATTTT. Its coded protein is CASSMGRMDQPQHF.